The 15 T cell receptor beta chains listed next were all sequenced from one sample in a study of response to subunit inactivated influenza vaccine. TCRdb fed the RT-PCR reads into MiXCR, producing one record per CDR3 protein. Among a few hundred thousand distinct CDR3 sequences listed, around 15% were seen once. The material was PBMCs from blood, obtained 12 days after vaccination. The receptors were gathered from a man in his forties or fifties who received an inactivated influenza vaccine.

The rearrangement joins TRBV4-3 to TRBJ2-5; maybe TRBD2 (5 bases). Germline values: CDR1 LGHNA, CDR2 YSLEER. V lost 2 bases, J lost 5 bases, and 12 bases lay in between. The CDR3 has 14 amino acids. The CDR3 DNA reads as TGCGCCAGCAGCCAATCCGTTAGCGCGGAGACCCAGTACTTC. It specifies CASSQSVSAETQYF.

V usage is TRBV7-9 and J usage is TRBJ2-3, with 12 bases matching TRBD2. The length of the CDR3 is 17 residues. J was trimmed by 5 bases and V by 2 bases; bases with no gene match: 8. Germline values: CDR1 SEHNR, CDR2 FQNEAQ (reference sequence). The CDR3 reads CASSLLTSGGPGDTQYF. The CDR3 bases are TGTGCCAGCAGCTTACTCACTAGCGGGGGGCCTGGAGATACGCAGTATTTT.

The chain employs TRBV20-1 and TRBJ2-7; D is possibly TRBD2 (6 bases). The CDR3 is 14 amino acids. Germline V gene data show CDR1 as DFQATT and CDR2 as SNEGSKA (reference sequence). V lost 1 base, J lost 7 bases, and 17 bases lay in between. For the CDR3, the DNA is TGCAGTGCTAGAGTCACCCCCGGCGGGGAAGAGCAGTACTTC. It translates to CSARVTPGGEEQYF.

The gene calls are TRBV5-4 and TRBJ2-7; 15 bases match TRBD2. In germline, CDR1 is SGHNT, CDR2 YYREEE (reference sequence). V lost 4 bases to trimming and J lost 4 bases; unmatched junction nucleotides: 3. There are 15 residues in the CDR3. CDR3 sequence (DNA): TGTGCCAGCAGCCCGGGGACTAGCGGGAGGTACGAGCAGTACTTC. Translation gives CASSPGTSGRYEQYF.

The chain combines TRBV20-1 with TRBJ2-5; 8 positions match TRBD2. V was pared by 0 bases and J by 3 bases, with 12 bases of the junction left unmatched. This CDR3 comprises 17 residues. The germline V gene has CDR1 DFQATT and CDR2 SNEGSKA (reference sequence). The CDR3 bases are TGCAGTGCTAGAGATCCGGGACTAGAGGGTTGGAAAGAGACCCAGTACTTC. It specifies CSARDPGLEGWKETQYF.

The chain is built from TRBV12-3 or TRBV12-4 and TRBJ2-5, with 14 positions matching TRBD2. The junction had 9 bases not matched to a gene; V was cut back by 5 bases and J by 1 base. The CDR3 has 18 amino acids. The CDR3 DNA reads TGTGCCAGCAGTCTCCGACTAGCGGGGGGGCCGGGCCAAGAGACCCAGTACTTC. The encoded protein is CASSLRLAGGPGQETQYF.

The chain recombines TRBV28 with TRBJ1-1; a weak D match, TRBD1 (5 bases). The CDR3 runs to 14 residues. V was trimmed by 5 bases and J by 2 bases, leaving 12 bases between them. Germline V gene lookup returns CDR1 MDHEN and CDR2 SYDVKM. CDR3 DNA: TGTGCCAGCAGTCGCCCGGACAAAAACACTGAAGCTTTCTTT. Protein: CASSRPDKNTEAFF.

V gene TRBV11-1 combines with J gene TRBJ2-1; a weak D match, TRBD2 (6 bases). Germline V lookup: CDR1 SGHAT, CDR2 FQDESV (reference sequence). The CDR3 is 18 amino acids. Trimming removed 1 base at V and 3 bases at J, with 19 bases between. CDR3 coding DNA: TGTGCCAGCAGCTTAGGCCCACCTTCAGCGGGTTTCTACAATGAGCAGTTCTTC. Translated: CASSLGPPSAGFYNEQFF.

This chain connects TRBV10-3 to TRBJ2-7; 7 bases are shared with TRBD2. The CDR3 has 12 residues. Germline CDR1 ENHRY, CDR2 SYGVKD. Trimming cost V 11 bases and J 1 base; bases outside gene matches: 5. The DNA of the CDR3 is TGTGCCGGCGGGGAGGGTTCCTACGAGCAGTACTTC. Its translation: CAGGEGSYEQYF.

This clonotype has a handful of counts. The rearrangement links TRBV18 to TRBJ1-1; D is undetermined. Trimming cost V 2 bases and J 4 bases, with 14 bases left between them. The germline V gene encodes CDR1 KGHSH and CDR2 LQKENI. The CDR3 sequence is 15 residues long. The CDR3 nucleotides read TGTGCCAGCTCACCAGTGGGCAGACTTTCCACTGAAGCTTTCTTT. It is translated as CASSPVGRLSTEAFF. Supplemented by reference TRBV18 and TRBJ1-1, the full variable domain reads NAGVMQNPRHLVRRRGQEARLRCSPMKGHSHVYWYRQLPEEGLKFMVYLQKENIIDESGMPKERFSAEFPKEGPSILRIQQVVRGDSAAYFCASSPVGRLSTEAFFGQGTRLTVV.

V gene TRBV30 combines with J gene TRBJ1-1; no reliable D call. Trimming pared 3 bases from V and 5 bases from J, leaving 13 bases between. Germline values: CDR1 GTSNPN, CDR2 SVGIG (reference sequence). The CDR3 covers 13 residues. CDR3 amino acids: CAWRKLPGTEAFF. Here the CDR3 DNA reads TGTGCCTGGAGGAAGTTACCGGGGACTGAAGCTTTCTTT.

This clonotype occurred many times. The CDR3 bases are TGTGCCAGCAGTTTAGTAGGTCCCCCCAATGAGCAGTTCTTC. Its translation: CASSLVGPPNEQFF. The chain has TRBV12-3 or TRBV12-4 and TRBJ2-1, with D unresolved. The CDR3 contains 14 residues. The V end was cut by 1 base, the J end by 6 bases, with 10 bases between.

The J gene is TRBJ2-1, the V gene TRBV20-1, with D hard to call. V was shortened by 3 bases and J by 0 bases, with 15 bases between the two germline ends. CDR1 and CDR2 from the germline V gene are DFQATT and SNEGSKA (reference sequence). This CDR3 comprises 16 residues. In DNA, the CDR3 is TGCAGTGCTAGTATTCGCCAGGCGTCCTCCTACAATGAGCAGTTCTTC. It specifies CSASIRQASSYNEQFF.

This clonotype has more than one count but fewer than ten. This sequence joins TRBV24-1 and TRBJ2-5; no clear D. The CDR3 spans 13 residues. CDR1 KGHDR and CDR2 SFDVKD come from the germline V gene. Trimming cost V 2 bases and J 2 bases, with 5 bases left between them. CDR3 in DNA: TGTGCCACCAGTGATTGGGTACAAGAGACCCAGTACTTC. Protein sequence: CATSDWVQETQYF.

This chain joins TRBV4-3 and TRBJ2-7; TRBD2 agrees at 8 bases. This CDR3 is 16 amino acids long. Germline V gene sequence: CDR1 LGHNA, CDR2 YSLEER. Trimming took 1 base from V and 2 from J; bases not matched to a gene: 7. CDR3 protein: CASSQAYGGGAYEQYF. The CDR3, as DNA: TGCGCCAGCAGCCAAGCGTACGGGGGGGGCGCCTACGAGCAGTACTTC.